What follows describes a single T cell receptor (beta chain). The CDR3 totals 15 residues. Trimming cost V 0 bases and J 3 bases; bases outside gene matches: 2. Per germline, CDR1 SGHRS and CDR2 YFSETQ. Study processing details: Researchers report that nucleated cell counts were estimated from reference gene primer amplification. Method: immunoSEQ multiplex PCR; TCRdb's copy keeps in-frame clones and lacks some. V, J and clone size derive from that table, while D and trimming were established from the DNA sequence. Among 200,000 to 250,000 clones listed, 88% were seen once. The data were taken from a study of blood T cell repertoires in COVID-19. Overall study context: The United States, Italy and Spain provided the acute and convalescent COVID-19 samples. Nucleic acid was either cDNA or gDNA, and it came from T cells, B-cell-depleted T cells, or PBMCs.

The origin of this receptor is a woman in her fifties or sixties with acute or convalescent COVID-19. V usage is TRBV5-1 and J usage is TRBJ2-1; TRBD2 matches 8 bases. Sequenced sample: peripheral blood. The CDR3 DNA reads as TGCGCCAGCAGCTTGGTGACTAGCGACTACAATGAGCAGTTCTTC. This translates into CASSLVTSDYNEQFF.